This entry features one T cell receptor (beta chain) sequence. Its matching antigen is unknown. This record comes from a study of cytomegalovirus exposure and HLA in healthy donors. Points from the study as a whole: According to the study, around 150 TCR beta chains were cytomegalovirus-associated.

The PCR ran on 60 Vbeta and 13 Jbeta primers. Data came from immunoSEQ multiplex PCR; TCRdb stores just in-frame clones and leaves some out. Here the sample spans 150,000 to 200,000 clones, roughly 80% being singletons. The CDR3 contains 14 residues. CDR1 is MDHEN and CDR2 is SYDVKM in the germline V gene. The rearrangement joins TRBV28 to TRBJ2-5; D perhaps matches TRBD1 (5 bases). With the DNA end fitting TRBJ2-7 better, the J assignment may be wrong. This TCR was sampled from a man younger than 35 in good health and CMV-seronegative. The specimen sequenced was PBMCs. The CDR3 region is CASSLPTEAYEQYF. The CDR3 bases are TGTGCCAGCAGTTTACCGACAGAAGCCTACGAGCAGTACTTC.